Below, 10 T cell receptor beta chains from the same sample are listed, as sequenced in a study of T cell responses to AZD1222 COVID-19 vaccine (dated by TCRdb to 2020 to 2023). Libraries came from the immunoSEQ multiplex PCR assay. TCRdb mirrors the immuneACCESS table, restricted to in-frame sequences. Some clones are absent from its copies; in checked studies, under half trace to an unresolved V gene, and the reason for the others is unknown. Within this sample are some 140,000 clones, with about 87% of them counted one time only. About 6% of the sample rests with the top ten. The time point label, as the study defines it: baseline before first vaccination. Sequenced material: peripheral blood, taken on day 0 of AZD1222 vaccination. These receptors were collected from an adult in good health.

V is TRBV28 and J is TRBJ2-3, with TRBD1 matching 8 bases. The junction had 9 bases not matched to a gene; V was cut back by 6 bases and J by 4 bases. This CDR3 is built from 15 residues. Germline loops: CDR1 MDHEN, CDR2 SYDVKM. The CDR3 region has the DNA TGTGCCAGCAGCGGCCAGGGGGCGTCCGCAGATACGCAGTATTTT. Its translation is CASSGQGASADTQYF.

The chain uses TRBV20-1 and TRBJ2-1, with unresolved D. Deletions cut 0 bases from V and 10 bases from J, with 7 bases between. This CDR3 contains 11 residues. Germline lookup yields CDR1 DFQATT and CDR2 SNEGSKA (reference sequence). CDR3 DNA: TGCAGTGCTAGAGAGGTATGGGAGCAGTTCTTC. It is translated as CSAREVWEQFF.

The J gene is TRBJ2-7, the V gene TRBV6-5, with D possibly TRBD2 on 6 matching bases. Germline V gene data show CDR1 as MNHEY and CDR2 as SVGAGI. Between the trimmed V and J ends, which lost 7 bases and 2 bases, there was a span of 18 bases. This CDR3 is 15 amino acids long. For the CDR3, the DNA is TGTGCCAGCACCCCCGGTGGACGGGAGACCTACGAGCAGTACTTC. Its translation is CASTPGGRETYEQYF.

V usage is TRBV4-2 and J usage is TRBJ1-3; D is uncertain. V gave up 0 bases and J gave up 0 bases, with 12 bases separating them. This CDR3 comprises 17 residues. Germline V gene data show CDR1 as LGHNA and CDR2 as YNFKEQ. This chain's CDR3 is CASSQDGRLSSGNTIYF. Here the CDR3 DNA reads TGTGCCAGCAGCCAAGATGGCAGGCTATCCTCTGGAAACACCATATATTTT.

The chain employs TRBV12-3 or TRBV12-4 and TRBJ2-7; 8 bases agree with TRBD2. The ends lost 6 bases at V and 6 bases at J; junction bases unmatched: 4. This CDR3 has 12 amino acids. This CDR3 reads CASSSLAAEQYF. The CDR3 DNA reads as TGTGCCAGCAGCTCACTAGCGGCCGAGCAGTACTTC.

The chain uses TRBV7-9 and TRBJ1-6; no definite D call. CDR3 length: 14 residues. V gave up 5 bases and J gave up 8 bases, with 13 bases separating them. Germline V lookup: CDR1 SEHNR, CDR2 FQNEAQ (reference sequence). The DNA of the CDR3 is TGTGCCAGCAGCCGAGGCACTTTTGATTCACCCCTCCACTTT. It yields the protein CASSRGTFDSPLHF.

The chain links TRBV7-2 to TRBJ1-2, with 7 bases lining up with TRBD1. J was trimmed by 4 bases and V by 5 bases; bases with no gene match: 7. The CDR3 consists of 14 residues. The V gene's germline CDR1 is SGHTA and CDR2 FQGNSA. The CDR3 sequence: CASSLTDRVYGYTF. The CDR3 DNA follows: TGTGCCAGCAGCCTTACAGACAGGGTCTATGGCTACACCTTC.

This sequence joins TRBV5-5 and TRBJ2-1, with 9 bases fitting TRBD2. Germline V gene lookup returns CDR1 SGHKS and CDR2 YYEKEE (reference sequence). V lost 0 bases, J lost 3 bases, and 4 bases stayed unmatched. This CDR3 has 16 residues. CDR3 loop: CASSLGTSAIYNEQFF. CDR3 DNA: TGTGCCAGCAGCTTGGGGACTAGCGCAATCTACAATGAGCAGTTCTTC.

This chain's CDR3 is CASSQNSQGAQHF. DNA of the CDR3: TGTGCCAGCAGTCAGAACTCCCAGGGAGCCCAGCATTTT. The chain combines TRBV6-6 with TRBJ1-5; D may be TRBD1 (5 bases). Between the trimmed V and J ends, which lost 5 bases and 11 bases, there was a span of 16 bases. The CDR3 runs 13 residues. In germline, CDR1 is MNHNY, CDR2 SVGAGI (reference sequence).

V and J are TRBV5-6 and TRBJ1-4; 7 positions match TRBD1. The CDR3 is 18 residues long. The V gene's germline CDR1 is SGHDT and CDR2 YYEEEE. The ends lost 1 base at V and 2 bases at J; junction bases unmatched: 11. The CDR3 spells CASSLSPTRGDTNEKLFF. CDR3 DNA: TGTGCCAGCAGCTTGTCCCCGACCAGGGGGGACACTAATGAAAAACTGTTTTTT.